The 28 T cell receptor beta chains below all came from one sample that was sequenced in a study of CD8+ T cells in alopecia areata. Documented treatment: oral pan-JAK inhibitor, 5-10 mg twice daily. Extraction and reverse transcription of RNA yielded cDNA as the sequencing template. Profiled with immunoSEQ multiplex PCR; TCRdb holds only in-frame clones, not every one. In the table there are approximately 43,000 clones, around 71% of which are singletons. Sequencing was performed on CD8+ T cells sorted from blood, taken at week 4, from a patient treated with tofacitinib. These receptors were collected from a human donor with alopecia areata.

The V call is TRBV7-8, the J call TRBJ1-1; D remains ambiguous. CDR3 length equals 15 residues. Looked up from germline, CDR1 is SGHVS and CDR2 is FQNEAQ. Deletions cut 4 bases from V and 1 base from J, with 13 bases between. The CDR3 reads CASSYSTRRNTEAFF. CDR3 bases: TGTGCCAGCAGCTATTCTACCAGGAGGAACACTGAAGCTTTCTTT.

J is TRBJ2-7 and V is TRBV29-1; TRBD2 agrees at 13 bases. Germline assignment: CDR1 SQVTM and CDR2 ANQGSEA. The CDR3 covers 16 residues. The V gene end was trimmed by 3 bases and the J gene end by 12 bases; junction bases not matched to a gene: 17. The CDR3 spells CSVEFPGLAGSTSRYF. CDR3 bases: TGCAGCGTTGAGTTTCCGGGACTAGCGGGGTCGACGAGCAGGTACTTC.

This clone was seen a few times. V is TRBV29-1 and J is TRBJ2-1; possibly TRBD1 for D (6 bases). This CDR3 contains 16 residues. The germline V and J ends were trimmed by 3 bases and 5 bases, with 20 bases remaining between them. CDR1 SQVTM and CDR2 ANQGSEA come from the germline V gene. CDR3 region: CSVDRGLSGFNNEQFF. The CDR3 DNA sequence: TGCAGCGTTGATAGGGGGTTATCAGGCTTCAACAATGAGCAGTTCTTC.

This clone is medium-sized. The gene calls are TRBV6-4 and TRBJ2-3; TRBD2 agrees at 8 bases. In germline, CDR1 is MRHNA, CDR2 SNTAGT. With V trimmed by 3 bases and J by 1 base, 0 bases remained unmatched. The CDR3 loop spans 14 amino acids. CDR3 in amino acids: CASSERGGTDTQYF. The DNA of the CDR3 is TGTGCCAGCAGTGAGCGGGGGGGCACAGATACGCAGTATTTT.

This chain connects TRBV29-1 to TRBJ2-7; D remains ambiguous. Germline values: CDR1 SQVTM, CDR2 ANQGSEA. There are 13 residues in the CDR3. V was trimmed by 6 bases and J by 3 bases, leaving 15 bases between them. The CDR3 region is CSVVMGSGYEQYF. The CDR3 DNA is TGCAGCGTCGTTATGGGGTCGGGCTACGAGCAGTACTTC.

The chain recombines TRBV19 with TRBJ2-1; maybe TRBD2 (7 bases). V was trimmed by 3 bases and J by 2 bases, leaving 8 bases between them. The V gene's germline CDR1 is LNHDA and CDR2 SQIVND (reference sequence). The CDR3 is 14 residues long. The CDR3 nucleotides are TGTGCCAGTAGTATGCGGGGGCCCTACAATGAGCAGTTCTTC. It encodes CASSMRGPYNEQFF. The variable domain in full, completed from reference TRBV19 and TRBJ2-1, reads DGGITQSPKYLFRKEGQNVTLSCEQNLNHDAMYWYRQDPGQGLRLIYYSQIVNDFQKGDIAEGYSVSREKKESFPLTVTSAQKNPTAFYLCASSMRGPYNEQFFGPGTRLTVL.

Concerning this clone itself: In the same sample, other DNA sequences code for this CDR3. The chain joins TRBV30 to TRBJ1-1, with no clear D. The germline CDR1 and CDR2 sequences are GTSNPN and SVGIG (reference sequence). With 0 bases removed from V and 0 bases from J, the gap between germline ends came to 2 bases. The length of the CDR3 is 12 residues. In DNA form, the CDR3 reads TGTGCCTGGAGTGTACTGAACACTGAAGCTTTCTTT. Its translation is CAWSVLNTEAFF.

V usage is TRBV27 and J usage is TRBJ2-7, with D possibly matching TRBD1 (5 bases). Germline V gene data show CDR1 as MNHEY and CDR2 as SMNVEV (reference sequence). The CDR3 loop spans 15 amino acids. Trimming left V 3 bases short and J 2 bases short, with 14 bases between. Here the CDR3 DNA reads TGTGCCAGCAGTTTGGGTAGGGGCCCTACCTACGAGCAGTACTTC. It specifies CASSLGRGPTYEQYF.

In its sample, this clone was seen once. The chain is built from TRBV4-3 and TRBJ2-1; D is possibly TRBD1 (5 bases). V lost 2 bases to trimming and J lost 4 bases, with 12 bases between them. Germline CDR1 LGHNA, CDR2 YSLEER. The CDR3 totals 15 residues. The CDR3 region is CASSQLEGAYNEQFF. The CDR3 nucleotides are TGCGCCAGCAGCCAATTAGAAGGGGCATACAATGAGCAGTTCTTC.

The chain is built from TRBV29-1 and TRBJ1-1, with 10 bases matching TRBD1. The CDR3 consists of 14 residues. V was clipped by 6 bases and J by 1 base; unmatched bases: 5. Germline CDR1 and CDR2: SQVTM and ANQGSEA. DNA of the CDR3: TGCAGCGTCCCCGGGACAGGGGCGAACACTGAAGCTTTCTTT. As protein: CSVPGTGANTEAFF. The complete variable domain, with remaining parts taken from reference TRBV29-1 and TRBJ1-1, reads SAVISQKPSRDICQRGTSLTIQCQVDSQVTMMFWYRQQPGQSLTLIATANQGSEATYESGFVIDKFPISRPNLTFSTLTVSNMSPEDSSIYLCSVPGTGANTEAFFGQGTRLTVV.

The chain has TRBV29-1 and TRBJ2-1; 12 bases agree with TRBD2. Trimming cost V 2 bases and J 8 bases; bases outside gene matches: 4. Germline V gene sequence: CDR1 SQVTM, CDR2 ANQGSEA. The CDR3 runs to 14 residues. The CDR3 nucleotides read TGCAGCGTTGAACTAGCGGGGGGGCAAGATGAGCAGTTCTTC. Protein product: CSVELAGGQDEQFF.

This chain connects TRBV25-1 to TRBJ2-2; D may match TRBD1 or TRBD2 (5 bases each). Trimming pared 6 bases from V and 0 bases from J, leaving 14 bases between. Looked up from germline, CDR1 is MGHDK and CDR2 is SYGVNS. The CDR3 consists of 16 residues. The DNA for the CDR3 is TGTGCCAGCAGCGAGGGGTCAGGGACGAACACCGGGGAGCTGTTTTTT. This gives the protein CASSEGSGTNTGELFF.

The chain has TRBV30 and TRBJ1-6, with a tentative D call TRBD1 (5 bases). With 0 bases removed from V and 0 bases from J, the gap between germline ends came to 12 bases. Per germline, CDR1 GTSNPN and CDR2 SVGIG (reference sequence). The CDR3 contains 17 residues. The DNA of the CDR3 is TGTGCCTGGAGTGTACTCAGGGCCAGCTCCTATAATTCACCCCTCCACTTT. Translating it yields CAWSVLRASSYNSPLHF.

The V call is TRBV19, the J call TRBJ1-5; D is possibly TRBD1 (5 bases). The germline V and J ends were trimmed by 0 bases and 0 bases, with 6 bases remaining between them. Germline V lookup: CDR1 LNHDA, CDR2 SQIVND (reference sequence). This CDR3 is 15 amino acids long. The CDR3 sequence is CASSIDRVSNQPQHF. CDR3 bases: TGTGCCAGTAGTATAGACAGGGTTAGCAATCAGCCCCAGCATTTT.

V and J are TRBV29-1 and TRBJ2-2; no definite D call. Germline V lookup: CDR1 SQVTM, CDR2 ANQGSEA. The V end was cut by 6 bases, the J end by 6 bases, with 8 bases between. CDR3 size: 11 residues. CDR3 loop: CSVHQSGELFF. CDR3 nucleotide sequence: TGCAGCGTCCATCAATCCGGGGAGCTGTTTTTT.

This rearrangement joins TRBV7-2 to TRBJ1-1, with D uncertain. The V and J ends lost 4 bases and 7 bases respectively, with 19 bases between them. From germline, CDR1 is SGHTA and CDR2 FQGNSA. The CDR3 runs 15 residues. The CDR3 is CASSSSLGVFYEAFF. DNA of the CDR3: TGTGCCAGCAGCTCCTCCCTCGGGGTGTTCTATGAAGCTTTCTTT.

This rearrangement joins TRBV7-6 to TRBJ2-2; D is ambiguous. The V and J ends lost 3 bases and 6 bases respectively, with 17 bases between them. Germline V gives CDR1 SGHVS, CDR2 FNYEAQ. This CDR3 is 16 amino acids long. The CDR3 reads CASSFLSTVSAGELFF. The CDR3 DNA sequence: TGTGCCAGCAGCTTCTTATCTACAGTTAGTGCCGGGGAGCTGTTTTTT.

The sample holds many counts of this clone. In DNA form, the CDR3 reads TGTGCCATCAGTCAGAGCGGGGAGGTTAACGAGCAGTACTTC. Its translation: CAISQSGEVNEQYF. This rearrangement joins TRBV10-3 to TRBJ2-7, with 7 bases lining up with TRBD2. The CDR3 spans 14 residues. Germline values: CDR1 ENHRY, CDR2 SYGVKD. V was pared by 5 bases and J by 5 bases, with 9 bases of the junction left unmatched.

Turning to this clone: Additional DNA sequences in this sample encode the identical CDR3. This sequence joins TRBV25-1 and TRBJ2-7, with D unresolved. V lost 2 bases and J lost 4, with 3 bases in between. Germline assignment: CDR1 MGHDK and CDR2 SYGVNS. The CDR3 runs 11 residues. CDR3 DNA: TGTGCCAGCAGTGAAGGATACGAGCAGTACTTC. This translates into CASSEGYEQYF.

The chain recombines TRBV7-3 with TRBJ2-1; D call uncertain. Between the trimmed V and J ends, which lost 1 base and 0 bases, there was a span of 7 bases. This CDR3 comprises 15 residues. In germline, CDR1 is SGHTA, CDR2 FQGTGA. The CDR3 DNA is TGTGCCAGCAGCTTAAGCAGGAGCTCCTACAATGAGCAGTTCTTC. Its translation is CASSLSRSSYNEQFF.

The chain combines TRBV29-1 with TRBJ1-2; weak D call: TRBD1 (5 bases). This CDR3 comprises 13 residues. The germline CDR1 and CDR2 sequences are SQVTM and ANQGSEA. Trimming took 2 bases from V and 1 from J, leaving 8 bases between them. In nucleotides, the CDR3 is TGCAGCGTTGAATCAGGGAATAACTATGGCTACACCTTC. It yields the protein CSVESGNNYGYTF.

The table lists this clone with a few counts. CDR3 amino acids: CASGGPPFYEQYF. The CDR3, as DNA: TGTGCCAGCGGGGGACCACCTTTTTACGAGCAGTACTTC. The chain links TRBV27 to TRBJ2-7; D may be TRBD1 or TRBD2 (5 bases each). The germline CDR1 and CDR2 sequences are MNHEY and SMNVEV (reference sequence). This CDR3 comprises 13 residues. V shed 8 bases and J shed 4 bases, with 15 bases lying between them.

This clone was counted between two and nine times. The chain joins TRBV5-1 to TRBJ2-7; tentative D call: TRBD2 (6 bases). Trimming pared 0 bases from V and 2 bases from J, leaving 12 bases between. This CDR3 has 15 amino acids. The germline CDR1 and CDR2 sequences are SGHRS and YFSETQ. DNA of the CDR3: TGCGCCAGCAGCTTGGTTGGAGGGGAAACCTACGAGCAGTACTTC. This sequence encodes CASSLVGGETYEQYF.

This clone was observed a few times. The genes are TRBV6-5 and TRBJ2-7; D may be TRBD2 (6 bases). The CDR3 spans 14 residues. Trimming removed 0 bases at V and 7 bases at J, with 13 bases between. The germline CDR1 and CDR2 sequences are MNHEY and SVGAGI. The CDR3 DNA reads TGTGCCAGCAGTTACTCGACGGGGGTTGGGGAGCAGTACTTC. This gives the protein CASSYSTGVGEQYF.

The chain carries TRBV4-3 and TRBJ2-2; 16 bases agree with TRBD2. Germline V gene lookup returns CDR1 LGHNA and CDR2 YSLEER. The CDR3 is made up of 17 amino acids. V lost 3 bases and J lost 4; bases outside the gene matches: 2. DNA for the CDR3: TGCGCCAGCAGCCACGGGACTAGCGGGGGGGGCACCGGGGAGCTGTTTTTT. Residues: CASSHGTSGGGTGELFF.

This chain joins TRBV30 and TRBJ2-5; the D gene is possibly TRBD1 (6 bases). Looked up from germline, CDR1 is GTSNPN and CDR2 is SVGIG (reference sequence). V gave up 1 base and J gave up 2 bases, with 8 bases separating them. This CDR3 contains 13 residues. DNA of the CDR3: TGTGCCTGGAGTGGGGACACACAAGAGACCCAGTACTTC. It encodes CAWSGDTQETQYF.

The rearrangement links TRBV7-6 to TRBJ1-1; D is unclear. Looked up from germline, CDR1 is SGHVS and CDR2 is FNYEAQ. Trimming left V 5 bases short and J 9 bases short, with 19 bases between. The CDR3 runs 14 residues. CDR3 DNA sequence: TGTGCCAGCAGCCCGAGGGCGGTGAGCGGTAAAGCTTTCTTT. Residues: CASSPRAVSGKAFF. Full variable domain (remainder filled in from reference TRBV7-6 and TRBJ1-1): GAGVSQSPRYKVTKRGQDVALRCDPISGHVSLYWYRQALGQGPEFLTYFNYEAQQDKSGLPNDRFSAERPEGSISTLTIQRTEQRDSAMYRCASSPRAVSGKAFFGQGTRLTVV.

The genes are TRBV5-4 and TRBJ2-1; no firm D call. CDR3 length equals 12 residues. Trimming cost V 5 bases and J 9 bases, with 12 bases left between them. In germline, CDR1 is SGHNT, CDR2 YYREEE (reference sequence). The CDR3 coding sequence is TGTGCCAGCAGGCTGGTCACGGGTGAGCAGTTCTTC. Amino acids: CASRLVTGEQFF.